These T cell receptor beta chains were read from a single sample in a study of beta chain features in type 1 diabetes. Profiling relied on immunoSEQ multiplex PCR, and the TCRdb table lists in-frame clones only, not all of them. Here the sample spans 150,000 or so clones, roughly 60% being singletons. Sequences were obtained from naive CD4+ T cells from blood. The receptors come from a man aged 25 to 45 with type 1 diabetes. Both conserved end residues are part of each CDR3. The D gene is left open where the match is weak. Size values are once, few and many counts, or a class for expanded clones, and some rows have none.

abundance	v_gene	d_gene	j_gene	CDR3aa	CDR3nt
few	TRBV11-2	NA	TRBJ2-1	CASSLETASYNEQFF	TGTGCCAGCAGCTTAGAGACAGCGAGCTACAATGAGCAGTTCTTC
NA	TRBV7-2	TRBD1	TRBJ2-7	CASSSRGNRDRGYEQYF	TGTGCCAGCAGCTCTCGGGGAAACCGGGACAGAGGCTACGAGCAGTACTTC
NA	TRBV5-6	TRBD1	TRBJ2-2	CASSLAGQGSTGELFF	TGTGCCAGCAGCTTGGCGGGACAGGGAAGCACCGGGGAGCTGTTTTTT
NA	TRBV10-3	TRBD1	TRBJ2-3	CAIKGQAPASTQYF	TGTGCCATCAAGGGACAGGCACCCGCGAGTACGCAGTATTTT
NA	TRBV7-9	NA	TRBJ2-3	CASSPGAGQLTDTQYF	TGTGCCAGCAGCCCTGGGGCGGGACAGCTCACAGATACGCAGTATTTT
NA	TRBV4-3	NA	TRBJ2-7	CASSQVRETYEQYF	TGCGCCAGCAGCCAAGTAAGGGAAACCTACGAGCAGTACTTC
NA	TRBV30	TRBD1	TRBJ2-2	CAWSLGQIDTGELFF	TGTGCCTGGAGCTTGGGACAGATTGACACCGGGGAGCTGTTTTTT
NA	TRBV2	TRBD1	TRBJ1-4	CASRPGQGEEKLFF	TGTGCCAGCAGGCCGGGACAGGGGGAAGAAAAACTGTTTTTT
NA	TRBV4-3	TRBD2	TRBJ2-3	CASSQDALAANTDTQYF	TGCGCCAGCAGCCAAGATGCGCTAGCGGCGAACACAGATACGCAGTATTTT
few	TRBV27	NA	TRBJ1-2	CASSFYGAYGYTF	TGTGCCAGCAGTTTCTACGGAGCCTATGGCTACACCTTC
few	TRBV14	TRBD1	TRBJ2-2	CASSPGTERPTGELFF	TGTGCCAGCAGCCCCGGGACAGAGAGACCTACCGGGGAGCTGTTTTTT
NA	TRBV2	NA	TRBJ2-7	CAGGTDSYEQYF	TGTGCCGGAGGGACAGACTCCTACGAGCAGTACTTC
once	TRBV29-1	NA	TRBJ2-7	CSVAVSSVYEQYF	TGCAGCGTTGCCGTCTCCTCCGTTTACGAGCAGTACTTC
few	TRBV30	TRBD1	TRBJ2-7	CAWSPGQGFYEQYF	TGTGCCTGGAGTCCGGGACAGGGATTCTACGAGCAGTACTTC
NA	TRBV29-1	NA	TRBJ2-1	CSARGAEGATSEQFF	TGCAGCGCCCGAGGGGCGGAAGGTGCTACCAGTGAGCAGTTCTTC
NA	TRBV11-2	NA	TRBJ2-7	CASSLEQGYSYEQYF	TGTGCCAGCAGCTTAGAGCAGGGCTACTCCTACGAGCAGTACTTC
NA	TRBV9	NA	TRBJ2-3	CASSGDRGTQYF	TGTGCCAGCAGCGGCGACAGAGGAACGCAGTATTTT
NA	TRBV29-1	NA	TRBJ2-7	CSVEDTYEQYF	TGCAGCGTTGAAGATACGTACGAGCAGTACTTC
NA	TRBV10-3	NA	TRBJ2-5	CAISEGEQETQYF	TGTGCCATCAGTGAGGGGGAGCAAGAGACCCAGTACTTC
NA	TRBV4-3	NA	TRBJ2-5	CASSREVQIQETQYF	TGCGCCAGCAGCCGAGAGGTGCAGATACAAGAGACCCAGTACTTC
NA	TRBV7-2	NA	TRBJ1-5	CASSLDAGDQPQHF	TGTGCCAGCAGCTTAGATGCAGGGGATCAGCCCCAGCATTTT
few	TRBV27	NA	TRBJ2-2	CASSLSWAAGELFF	TGTGCCAGCAGTTTATCCTGGGCGGCCGGGGAGCTGTTTTTT
NA	TRBV5-1	NA	TRBJ2-7	CASSLGGYEQYF	TGCGCCAGCAGCTTGGGTGGATACGAGCAGTACTTC
NA	TRBV28	TRBD1	TRBJ1-4	CAARTGEKQLFF	TGTGCCGCCAGGACAGGGGAGAAGCAGCTGTTTTTT
NA	TRBV7-7	NA	TRBJ2-1	CASSHGQADIHEQFF	TGTGCCAGCAGCCATGGACAAGCAGATATCCATGAGCAGTTCTTC
NA	TRBV9	NA	TRBJ2-7	CASSARDTSYEQYF	TGTGCCAGCAGCGCCCGGGACACATCCTACGAGCAGTACTTC